Listed here is a single TCR beta chain. This clonotype has at least ten counts. It has no known antigen specificity. No base quality values were provided; no much bigger clone lies one nucleotide off. The library was generated by multiplex PCR. TCRdb names Illumina HiSeq 2500 as the instrument used. Following protocols modified from ARM-PCR, the researchers constructed TCRbeta libraries through three rounds of nested PCR with primers (Table S4). Before sequencing, PCR products of 200-500 bp were excised from the gel and purified with the QIAquick gel extraction kit. The authors processed their data as follows. Trimmomatic was used to clean the reads, FLASH was used to merge the reads into complete CDR3 sequences, and MiTCR was used to assign the reads to V(D)J germline segments. VDJtools was used to compute clonal diversity as the inverse Simpson's index. In-frame sequences without a premature stop codon were defined as productive reads. TCRdb reanalyzed the raw reads on its own, using fastp at Q25 for trimming and MiXCR for clone calling, and kept in-frame beta chains. Rows are unified per CDR3 protein, each entry keeping the most common DNA and genes. TCRdb, not the authors, supplied the V and J calls. The sample yields 75,000 to 95,000 distinct CDR3 sequences; 67% were counted once. Around 18% of the sample is in the top ten clones.

This entry comes from a study of tumor and adjacent non-tumor tissue in lung cancer (dated by TCRdb to the late 2010s). Context from the whole study: Of the cohort, 12 patients had adenocarcinoma, 2 had squamous cell carcinoma and 1 had small cell lung cancer. A total of some 130,000,000 productive TCRbeta reads were generated by sequencing, corresponding to an average of around 4 million reads per sample. Using bulk TCRbeta repertoires from 15 lung cancer patients, the study set lung tumor tissue side by side with matched distant non-tumor lung tissue. Ages among the roughly 15 patients ranged from about 30 to 85 years, there were about ten men and 5 women, and disease was at TNM stage I to III. For each patient, one tumor sample and one normal lung sample were taken, giving about 31 paired specimens that underwent TCRbeta CDR3 sequencing. Results the study describes overall, beyond this receptor: Tumor tissue showed significantly greater TCR diversity (inverse Simpson) than normal lung tissue (roughly 390 vs 170, P = 0.0075, Mann-Whitney U test). A significantly larger cumulative share of the repertoire was made up by the top 100 clones in normal lung than in tumor tissue. Because peripheral blood was not sequenced, blood TCRbeta repertoires in the lung cancer patients of the study were not examined. The methods do not name the sequencing platform or mention unique molecular identifiers. Significantly higher TCR diversity was found in younger patients, and higher tumor TCR diversity was associated with shorter overall and disease-free survival. The cohort had only about 15 patients, and the authors noted that larger samples and more detailed clinical data are needed.

The germline V end is reduced by 8 bases and the J end by 4 bases; junction bases left unmatched: 6. Counted from cysteine to phenylalanine, this CDR3 has 13 amino acids. The CDR3 DNA has 39 bases and is translated from base 1. CDR1 and CDR2 were assigned from the germline V gene (reference sequence) as DFQATT and SNEGSKA. Bulk unsorted tissue served as the source for RNA extraction, and RNA quality was assessed using a NanoDrop ND-1000 and an Agilent 2100. Donors were newly diagnosed lung cancer patients admitted for thoracic surgery in China between August and November 2014, without prior chemotherapy. Patients with previous radiotherapy or chemotherapy, or with another concurrent cancer, were excluded from the study. Pieces of surgical tissue measuring about 1-2 cm3 were kept in RNAlater solution and held at -80 degrees C until needed.

The chain couples TRBV20-1 to TRBJ2-5; TRBD2 agrees with 11 junctional bases. The source is a man between 60 and 75 years old with non-small cell lung cancer. The source material was lung tumor tissue. The DNA sequence is as follows: TGCAGTTCCATAGCGGGGGGGCCAGAGACCCAGTACTTC. Its protein is CSSIAGGPETQYF.